This entry features one T cell receptor beta chain sequence. These data are taken from a study of technical replicates of blood from a few donors. Looked up from germline, CDR1 is MGHRA and CDR2 is YSYEKL. The CDR3 is 16 residues long. V lost 3 bases to trimming and J lost 1 base, with 16 bases between them. Repertoires were generated with immunoSEQ multiplex PCR, while TCRdb's copy carries only in-frame clones and drops some. The sample includes 76,000 or so clones, about 91% seen only once; the top ten take 0.2% to 0.25%. J is TRBJ2-7 and V is TRBV4-1; D possibly corresponds to TRBD1 (8 bases). Sequencing was carried out using T cells isolated from PBMCs. This clonotype was obtained from a human donor in good health. The CDR3 coding sequence is TGCGCCAGCAGCCACACTACAGGGGGAGGGTCCTACGAGCAGTACTTC. It encodes CASSHTTGGGSYEQYF.